The 20 T cell receptor beta chains below all came from one sample that was sequenced in a study of human T cells and chemical hapten exposure. Sample time point: patch test 1, 2 weeks after DPC sensitization. Regarding treatment: therapeutic diphenylcyclopropenone sensitization with weekly scalp DPC. MiXCR was run by TCRdb on the RACE reads, yielding one entry per CDR3 protein. This table holds about 340,000 distinct CDR3 sequences, approximately 6.3% found once. The sample here was whole blood, taken in connection with sensitization to the hapten diphenylcyclopropenone (DPC). The receptors were sampled from a young woman with alopecia areata. Some clones in this sample may be carry-over from other donors' samples.

A few counts support this clonotype. This chain connects TRBV7-2 to TRBJ2-3, with TRBD2 matching over 10 bases. Unmatched junction bases numbered 10, after V lost 2 bases and J lost 5 bases. The CDR3 has 17 residues. Germline CDR1 reads SGHTA; CDR2 reads FQGNSA. The chain's CDR3 is CASSLFQSGGAGDTQYF. Here the CDR3 DNA reads TGTGCCAGCAGCTTATTCCAGAGCGGGGGGGCCGGAGATACGCAGTATTTT.

This clonotype was counted many times. The chain recombines TRBV6-1 with TRBJ1-1; D possibly corresponds to TRBD1 (6 bases). Per germline, CDR1 MNHNS and CDR2 SASEGT. This CDR3 is built from 14 residues. With 8 bases removed from V and 0 bases from J, the gap between germline ends came to 13 bases. The CDR3 spells CASGQTGLNTEAFF. CDR3 sequence (DNA): TGTGCCAGCGGACAAACAGGGTTGAACACTGAAGCTTTCTTT.

This clonotype was counted at least ten times. CDR3 in DNA: TGCGCCAGCAGCCAGACAGGGGGCGAGCAGCCCCAGCATTTT. Protein product: CASSQTGGEQPQHF. The rearrangement links TRBV5-1 to TRBJ1-5; 10 bases fit TRBD1. Germline V gene sequence: CDR1 SGHRS, CDR2 YFSETQ. This CDR3 comprises 14 residues. V trimming: 4 bases; J trimming: 7 bases; junction bases outside the gene matches: 5.

The chain combines TRBV4-1 with TRBJ1-1; TRBD1 matches 7 bases. This CDR3 region has 17 residues. Germline V gives CDR1 MGHRA, CDR2 YSYEKL. The junction had 8 bases not matched to a gene; V was cut back by 0 bases and J by 1 base. CDR3: CASSQDQWGQTNTEAFF. The CDR3 nucleotides read TGCGCCAGCAGCCAAGATCAATGGGGACAGACGAACACTGAAGCTTTCTTT.

This clonotype showed up many times. This chain joins TRBV7-3 and TRBJ1-1; D might be TRBD1 (5 bases). The CDR3 sequence is 15 residues long. Trimming removed 2 bases at V and 1 base at J, with 11 bases between. Germline CDR1 and CDR2: SGHTA and FQGTGA. As DNA, the CDR3 is TGTGCCAGCAGCTTATTCGGCGGGGGGAACACTGAAGCTTTCTTT. Translation: CASSLFGGGNTEAFF. Full variable domain (remainder filled in from reference TRBV7-3 and TRBJ1-1): GAGVSQTPSNKVTEKGKYVELRCDPISGHTALYWYRQSLGQGPEFLIYFQGTGAADDSGLPNDRFFAVRPEGSVSTLKIQRTERGDSAVYLCASSLFGGGNTEAFFGQGTRLTVV.

This clonotype was seen many times. The CDR3 reads CASSPGQGNNEQFF. The CDR3 nucleotides read TGTGCCAGCAGCCCGGGACAGGGGAACAATGAGCAGTTCTTC. The chain carries TRBV7-9 and TRBJ2-1; 10 bases map to TRBD1. CDR1 is SEHNR, CDR2 FQNEAQ, per germline (reference sequence). The CDR3 spans 14 residues. J gave up 5 bases and V 5 bases, and 3 bases lay outside the gene matches.

V is TRBV7-2 and J is TRBJ1-3, with TRBD1 as a possible D gene (5 bases). Germline assignment: CDR1 SGHTA and CDR2 FQGNSA. This CDR3 has 14 residues. V was shortened by 5 bases and J by 4 bases, with 12 bases between the two germline ends. CDR3 coding DNA: TGTGCCAGCAGCATGGGGCTTTCCGGAAACACCATATATTTT. This translates into CASSMGLSGNTIYF.

This CDR3 is CASSQQGWSTEAFF. In DNA form, the CDR3 reads TGTGCCAGCAGCCAACAGGGCTGGAGCACTGAAGCTTTCTTT. V usage is TRBV7-9 and J usage is TRBJ1-1, with D perhaps TRBD1 (6 bases). The CDR3 length is 14 residues. Trimming left V 5 bases short and J 4 bases short, with 14 bases between. The V gene's germline CDR1 is SEHNR and CDR2 FQNEAQ (reference sequence).

As DNA, the CDR3 is TGTGCCACCAGCAGAGATCTCCCCTCCAGATTCGTACCTTCTGGCTACACCTTC. Its protein product is CATSRDLPSRFVPSGYTF. This chain links TRBV15 with TRBJ1-2; the D is unclear. Germline CDR1 LNHNV, CDR2 YYDKDF (reference sequence). Trimming shortened V by 0 bases and J by 7 bases, and 24 bases separated the two germline ends. This CDR3 comprises 18 residues.

Regarding this clonotype: An end of the junction differs from the germline gene, which may be a read error. The rearrangement links TRBV5-1 to TRBJ2-6; 7 nucleotides match TRBD1. Germline loops: CDR1 SGHRS, CDR2 YFSETQ. The CDR3 spans 18 residues. CDR3 sequence: CASSLPTGTSSGADVLTF. The CDR3 region has the DNA TGCGCCAGCAGCTTACCGACAGGGACCAGCTCTGGGGCCGACGTCCTGACTTTC.

V is TRBV18 and J is TRBJ1-5; D not certain. Trimming removed 2 bases from V and 7 bases from J, with 9 bases in between. The CDR3 has 13 residues. Germline assignment: CDR1 KGHSH and CDR2 LQKENI. CDR3 in DNA: TGTGCCAGCTCACCATTGGGAGAGCAGCCCCAGCATTTT. Translating gives CASSPLGEQPQHF.

This clonotype was observed a handful of times. This rearrangement joins TRBV4-2 to TRBJ1-2; D is unresolved. The germline V and J ends were trimmed by 0 bases and 5 bases, with 16 bases remaining between them. The CDR3 loop spans 16 amino acids. Per the germline V gene, CDR1 is LGHNA and CDR2 is YNFKEQ. CDR3: CASSQDRWSGKYGYTF. Written as DNA, the CDR3 is TGTGCCAGCAGCCAAGATAGATGGTCTGGGAAATATGGCTACACCTTC.

The chain couples TRBV9 to TRBJ1-1, with 8 bases identical to TRBD1. Trimming cost V 3 bases and J 5 bases; bases outside gene matches: 9. The CDR3 totals 15 residues. Germline CDR1 is SGDLS and CDR2 is YYNGEE. CDR3 in amino acids: CASSGYRGRVTEAFF. The DNA of the CDR3 is TGTGCCAGCAGCGGATACAGGGGGAGGGTAACTGAAGCTTTCTTT.

This clonotype showed up just a few times. The chain recombines TRBV11-3 with TRBJ2-5, with 10 bases fitting TRBD2. The CDR3 loop spans 14 amino acids. The J segment lost 9 bases and the V segment lost 5 bases, leaving 9 bases of the junction unmatched. Germline loops: CDR1 SGHNT, CDR2 YENEEA. CDR3 DNA sequence: TGTGCCAGCAGCCCGACTAGCGGGCCAGGGGCCCAGTACTTC. It is translated as CASSPTSGPGAQYF.

This clonotype was recorded at least ten times. The J gene is TRBJ1-5, the V gene TRBV28; TRBD1 might be the D (5 bases). Per the germline V gene, CDR1 is MDHEN and CDR2 is SYDVKM. V lost 6 bases and J 3 bases, leaving 15 bases between the germline ends. The CDR3 runs to 15 residues. DNA for the CDR3: TGTGCCAGCAGGCCCTGGGGACGGACCAATCAGCCCCAGCATTTT. Amino acid sequence: CASRPWGRTNQPQHF.

This clonotype was seen a few times. The chain combines TRBV18 with TRBJ2-2; D might be TRBD1 (6 bases). The CDR3 contains 14 residues. Per germline, CDR1 KGHSH and CDR2 LQKENI. V gave up 3 bases and J gave up 10 bases, with 15 bases separating them. As DNA, the CDR3 is TGTGCCAGCTCACCCGGGGCGAACAGGGCGGAGCTGTTTTTT. It yields the protein CASSPGANRAELFF.

This clonotype has a count of ten or more. This chain connects TRBV7-9 to TRBJ2-7; D unresolved. This CDR3 spans 14 amino acids. V dropped 5 bases and J dropped 0 bases, with 11 bases sitting between them. Per germline, CDR1 SEHNR and CDR2 FQNEAQ (reference sequence). The CDR3 protein is CASSPRVNSYEQYF. The CDR3 DNA reads TGTGCCAGCAGCCCTCGAGTTAACTCCTACGAGCAGTACTTC.

This clonotype has more than one count but fewer than ten. The rearrangement uses TRBV7-2 and TRBJ2-1, with a weak D call TRBD2 (6 bases). CDR1 is SGHTA, CDR2 FQGNSA, per germline. This CDR3 is 17 amino acids long. V gave up 5 bases and J gave up 1 base, with 18 bases separating them. This CDR3 reads CASSLRMHGGSYNEQFF. CDR3 coding DNA: TGTGCCAGCAGCCTCCGAATGCACGGGGGATCCTACAATGAGCAGTTCTTC.

This clonotype has ten or more counts. The V and J genes are TRBV10-3 and TRBJ1-2, with D tentatively TRBD1 (5 bases). The V gene's germline CDR1 is ENHRY and CDR2 SYGVKD. The CDR3 length is 15 residues. V was cut by 2 bases and J by 7 bases, with 17 bases left in between. CDR3: CAISEDSGAFGGYTF. The CDR3 coding sequence is TGTGCCATCAGTGAGGACAGTGGAGCTTTCGGTGGCTACACCTTC.

This clonotype has only a few counts. The chain couples TRBV6-2 or TRBV6-3 to TRBJ1-5, with 8 nucleotides matching TRBD1. CDR1 and CDR2 from the germline V gene are MNHEY and SVGEGT. This CDR3 comprises 15 residues. The trim removed 5 bases at V and 7 bases at J, leaving 10 bases unmatched. As DNA, the CDR3 is TGTGCCAGCAGTCGCGAAGCAGGGGGCGCACAGCCCCAGCATTTT. It specifies CASSREAGGAQPQHF.